This TCR beta chain originates from a study of blood T cell repertoires in COVID-19. The germline gives CDR1 SNHLY, CDR2 FYNNEI. This CDR3 comprises 14 residues. V was trimmed by 4 bases and J by 4 bases, leaving 13 bases between them. This clone was counted a single time. TCRdb's copy holds only in-frame clones and misses some; the assay was immunoSEQ multiplex PCR. This sample has under 250,000 clones; over 70% occur once, and the top ten carry roughly 8.7%. Source material: peripheral blood. This sequence originates from a man aged 40-49 years with active or convalescent COVID-19. The rearrangement links TRBV2 to TRBJ1-1; a possible D gene is TRBD1 (6 bases). The CDR3 sequence: CASSVQGQSTEAFF. CDR3 coding DNA: TGTGCCAGCAGTGTCCAGGGGCAGAGCACTGAAGCTTTCTTT.